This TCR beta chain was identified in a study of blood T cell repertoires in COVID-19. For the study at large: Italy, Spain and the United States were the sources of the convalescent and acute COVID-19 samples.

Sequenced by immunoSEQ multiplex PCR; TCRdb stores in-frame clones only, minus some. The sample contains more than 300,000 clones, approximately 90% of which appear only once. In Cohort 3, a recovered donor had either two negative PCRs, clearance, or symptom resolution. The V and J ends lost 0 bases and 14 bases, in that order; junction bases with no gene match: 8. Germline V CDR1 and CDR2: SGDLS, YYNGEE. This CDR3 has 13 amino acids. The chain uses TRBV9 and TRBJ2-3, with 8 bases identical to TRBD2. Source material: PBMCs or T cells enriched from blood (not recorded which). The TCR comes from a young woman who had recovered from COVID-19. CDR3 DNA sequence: TGTGCCAGCAGCGTAGCGATCGGGGGGGTCTGGTATTTT. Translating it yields CASSVAIGGVWYF.